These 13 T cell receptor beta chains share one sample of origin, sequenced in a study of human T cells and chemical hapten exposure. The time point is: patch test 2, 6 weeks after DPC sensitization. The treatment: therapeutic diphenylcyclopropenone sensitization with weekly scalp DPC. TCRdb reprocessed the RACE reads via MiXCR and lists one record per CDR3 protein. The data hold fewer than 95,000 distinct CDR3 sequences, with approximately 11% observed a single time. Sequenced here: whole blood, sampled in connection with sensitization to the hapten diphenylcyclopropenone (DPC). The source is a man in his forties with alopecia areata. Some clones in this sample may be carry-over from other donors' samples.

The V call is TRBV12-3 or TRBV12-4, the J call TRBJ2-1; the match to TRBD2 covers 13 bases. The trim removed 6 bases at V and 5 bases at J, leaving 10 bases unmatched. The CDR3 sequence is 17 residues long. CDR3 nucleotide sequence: TGTGCCAGCAGCACACCACGGGGACTAGCGGGAAACAATGAGCAGTTCTTC. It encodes CASSTPRGLAGNNEQFF.

This CDR3 reads CSARGLGGDDTQYF. The CDR3 DNA sequence: TGCAGTGCTAGGGGGCTCGGGGGAGACGATACGCAGTATTTT. The V call is TRBV20-1, the J call TRBJ2-3; a possible D gene is TRBD2 (6 bases). The V end was cut by 3 bases, the J end by 6 bases, with 16 bases between. The length of the CDR3 is 14 residues. Germline V gene data show CDR1 as DFQATT and CDR2 as SNEGSKA (reference sequence).

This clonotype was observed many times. The CDR3 DNA is TGTGCCAGCAGTTTACGCTCCTATAATTCACCCCTCCACTTT. This translates into CASSLRSYNSPLHF. The genes are TRBV6-5 and TRBJ1-6; D unclear. The CDR3 has 14 amino acids. Germline CDR1 and CDR2: MNHEY and SVGAGI. V shed 4 bases and J shed 0 bases, with 4 bases lying between them.

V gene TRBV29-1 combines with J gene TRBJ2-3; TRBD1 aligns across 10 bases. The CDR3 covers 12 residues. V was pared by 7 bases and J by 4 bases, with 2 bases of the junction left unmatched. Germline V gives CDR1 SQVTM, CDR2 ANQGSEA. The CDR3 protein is CSGGTGADTQYF. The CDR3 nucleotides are TGCAGCGGGGGGACAGGGGCAGATACGCAGTATTTT.

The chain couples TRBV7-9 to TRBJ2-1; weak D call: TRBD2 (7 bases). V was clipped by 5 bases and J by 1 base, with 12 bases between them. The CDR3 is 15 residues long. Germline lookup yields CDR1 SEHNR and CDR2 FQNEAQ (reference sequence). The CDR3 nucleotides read TGTGCCAGCAGCAACCGGGGGGCATCCTACAATGAGCAGTTCTTC. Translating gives CASSNRGASYNEQFF.

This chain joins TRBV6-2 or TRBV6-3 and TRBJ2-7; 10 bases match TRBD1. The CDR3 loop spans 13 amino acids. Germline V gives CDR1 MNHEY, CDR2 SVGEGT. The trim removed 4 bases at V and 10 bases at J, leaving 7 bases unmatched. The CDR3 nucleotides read TGTGCCAGCAGTTCCCCGGGACAGGGGATTCAGTACTTC. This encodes CASSSPGQGIQYF.

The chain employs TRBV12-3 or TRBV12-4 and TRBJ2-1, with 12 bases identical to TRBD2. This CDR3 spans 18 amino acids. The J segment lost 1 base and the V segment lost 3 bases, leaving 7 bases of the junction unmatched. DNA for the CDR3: TGTGCCAGCAGTTTTGCTAGCGGGAGGGCCGTTTCCTACAATGAGCAGTTCTTC. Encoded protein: CASSFASGRAVSYNEQFF.

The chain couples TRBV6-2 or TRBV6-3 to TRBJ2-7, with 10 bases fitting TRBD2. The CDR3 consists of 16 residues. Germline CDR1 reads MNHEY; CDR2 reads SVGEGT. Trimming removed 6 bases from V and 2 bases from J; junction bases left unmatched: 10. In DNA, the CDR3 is TGTGCCAGCAGGCCAAGGACTAGCGGTCCTACCTACGAGCAGTACTTC. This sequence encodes CASRPRTSGPTYEQYF.

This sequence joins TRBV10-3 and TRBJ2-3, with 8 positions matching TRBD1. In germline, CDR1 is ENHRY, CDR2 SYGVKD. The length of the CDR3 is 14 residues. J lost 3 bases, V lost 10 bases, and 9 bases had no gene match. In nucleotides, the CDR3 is TGTGCCAACAGGGGGACAGGACCAACAGATACGCAGTATTTT. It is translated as CANRGTGPTDTQYF.

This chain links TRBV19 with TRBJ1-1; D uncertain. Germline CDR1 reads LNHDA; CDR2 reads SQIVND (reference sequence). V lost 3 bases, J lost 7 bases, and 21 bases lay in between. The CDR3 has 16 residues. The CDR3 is CASSMGRNGFGIEAFF. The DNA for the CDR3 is TGTGCCAGTAGTATGGGCAGGAATGGTTTCGGGATTGAAGCTTTCTTT.

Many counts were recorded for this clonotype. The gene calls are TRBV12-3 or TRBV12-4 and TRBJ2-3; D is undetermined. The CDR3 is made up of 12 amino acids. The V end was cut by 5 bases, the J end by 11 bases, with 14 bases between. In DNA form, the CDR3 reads TGTGCCAGCAGTCCATCAAGATTGAGGCAGTATTTT. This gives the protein CASSPSRLRQYF.

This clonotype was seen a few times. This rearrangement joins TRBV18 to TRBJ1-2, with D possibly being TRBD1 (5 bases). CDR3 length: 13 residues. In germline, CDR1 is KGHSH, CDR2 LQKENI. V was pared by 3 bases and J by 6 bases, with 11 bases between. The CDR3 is CASSPRDGDGYTF. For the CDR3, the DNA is TGTGCCAGCTCACCCAGGGATGGAGATGGCTACACCTTC.

CDR3 bases: TGTGCCAGCACCACCGGACAGAGCTATGGCTACACCTTC. It specifies CASTTGQSYGYTF. The chain uses TRBV6-6 and TRBJ1-2, with TRBD1 as a possible D gene (6 bases). Germline values: CDR1 MNHNY, CDR2 SVGAGI (reference sequence). The length of the CDR3 is 13 residues. Between the trimmed V and J ends, which lost 7 bases and 4 bases, there was a span of 13 bases.